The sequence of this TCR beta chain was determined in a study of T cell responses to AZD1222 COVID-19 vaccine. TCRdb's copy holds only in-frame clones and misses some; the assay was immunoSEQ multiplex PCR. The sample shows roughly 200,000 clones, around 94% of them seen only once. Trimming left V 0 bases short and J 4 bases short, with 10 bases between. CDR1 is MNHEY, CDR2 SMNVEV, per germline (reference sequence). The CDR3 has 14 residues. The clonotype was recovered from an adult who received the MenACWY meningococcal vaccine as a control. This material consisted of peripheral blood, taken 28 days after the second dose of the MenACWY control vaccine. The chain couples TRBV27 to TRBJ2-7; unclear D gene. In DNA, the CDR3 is TGTGCCAGCAGTTTATCGGTGGCGGAATACGAGCAGTACTTC. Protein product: CASSLSVAEYEQYF.